The 2 T cell receptor beta chains given below trace back to one sample, sequenced in a study of vaccination and CD4 T cells after COVID-19. Noted treatment: approximately 10-day PBMC culture with coronavirus spike peptide pools or control peptides (ViraFEST assay). Unexposed donor CD4+ T cells predated the COVID-19 pandemic, collected 2011-2018. Sequence data for DNA of cultured CD4+ T cells were generated by the Oncomine TCR Beta short-read assay. Via MiXCR, TCRdb re-called the PCR reads, giving one row per CDR3 protein. The table includes around 5,200 distinct CDR3 sequences, around 40% detected once. The antigens of these receptors remain unknown. Sequencing input: CD4+ T cells from blood, cultured in vitro. The receptors were sampled from a human donor in good health.

The chain links TRBV5-4 to TRBJ2-5, with 10 bases identical to TRBD2. The junction had 3 bases not matched to a gene; V was cut back by 3 bases and J by 4 bases. The CDR3 spans 14 residues. CDR1 SGHNT and CDR2 YYREEE come from the germline V gene (reference sequence). The CDR3 nucleotides read TGTGCCAGCAGCTCTTCTAGCGGGGGAGAGACCCAGTACTTC. It codes for CASSSSSGGETQYF.

J is TRBJ2-3 and V is TRBV11-2, with D possibly called TRBD1 or TRBD2 (6 bases each). In germline, CDR1 is SGHAT, CDR2 FQNNGV. The CDR3 spans 15 residues. V lost 3 bases to trimming and J lost 2 bases, with 12 bases between them. This CDR3 reads CASSLIPGATDTQYF. As DNA, the CDR3 is TGTGCCAGCAGCTTGATCCCGGGGGCCACAGATACGCAGTATTTT.